The 27 T cell receptor beta chains given below trace back to one sample, sequenced in a study of blood T cell repertoires in COVID-19. The method was immunoSEQ multiplex PCR; TCRdb's version includes in-frame clones alone and lacks a portion of them. This table has about 310,000 clones, 75% to 90% appearing once. Sequencing input: PBMCs or T cells enriched from blood (not recorded which). Receptors originate from a woman aged 40 to 50 who had recovered from COVID-19.

V and J are TRBV19 and TRBJ2-7; 10 bases match TRBD2. V dropped 7 bases and J dropped 4; count of bases not matched to a gene: 7. CDR1 and CDR2 (germline): LNHDA, SQIVND (reference sequence). The CDR3 has 14 residues. CDR3 nucleotide sequence: TGTGCCAGTAACAAGGGGACTAGCGAATACGAGCAGTACTTC. As protein: CASNKGTSEYEQYF.

The V and J genes are TRBV2 and TRBJ2-1; TRBD2 agrees at 13 bases. The CDR3 length is 14 residues. CDR1 is SNHLY and CDR2 is FYNNEI in the germline V gene. The V gene end was trimmed by 6 bases and the J gene end by 10 bases; junction bases not matched to a gene: 6. As DNA, the CDR3 is TGTGCCAGCAGAGGACTAGCGGGGGTTGGGGAGCAGTTCTTC. It translates to CASRGLAGVGEQFF.

CDR3 residues: CASSELTGSYEQYF. CDR3 sequence (DNA): TGTGCCAGCAGTGAATTAACAGGATCCTACGAGCAGTACTTC. The V and J genes are TRBV25-1 and TRBJ2-7, with D possibly being TRBD1 (5 bases). From germline, CDR1 is MGHDK and CDR2 SYGVNS. This CDR3 has 14 amino acids. Trimming cost V 1 base and J 1 base, with 8 bases left between them.

Note on this clone: A junction end diverges from the germline sequence, so it may reflect a read error. This chain uses TRBV7-7 with TRBJ2-2, with D possibly TRBD1 on 5 matching bases. The CDR3 covers 13 residues. Germline V CDR1 and CDR2: SSHAT, FNYEAQ (reference sequence). This chain's CDR3 is CASSLATGGELFF. CDR3 bases: TGTGCTAGCAGCTTAGCCACAGGCGGGGAGCTGTTTTTT. The whole variable domain, remainder taken from reference TRBV7-7 and TRBJ2-2, is GAGVSQSPRYKVTKRGQDVTLRCDPISSHATLYWYQQALGQGPEFLTYFNYEAQPDKSGLPSDRFSAERPEGSISTLTIQRTEQRDSAMYRCASSLATGGELFFGEGSRLTVL.

The chain employs TRBV15 and TRBJ2-1, with 9 bases identical to TRBD1. CDR3 size: 16 residues. Germline loops: CDR1 LNHNV, CDR2 YYDKDF (reference sequence). V lost 1 base, J lost 3 bases, and 4 bases stayed unmatched. CDR3 sequence: CATSRADRGFYNEQFF. DNA for the CDR3: TGTGCCACCAGCAGAGCCGACAGGGGGTTCTACAATGAGCAGTTCTTC.

The rearrangement joins TRBV5-1 to TRBJ1-1, with TRBD1 matching 12 bases. V lost 1 base and J lost 4; bases outside the gene matches: 11. The CDR3 is 18 amino acids. Per germline, CDR1 SGHRS and CDR2 YFSETQ. In DNA, the CDR3 is TGCGCCAGCAGCTTGTTAGGGACAGGGGGCATCATAGGCACTGAAGCTTTCTTT. Its protein product is CASSLLGTGGIIGTEAFF.

The chain joins TRBV9 to TRBJ2-1, with D possibly being TRBD2 (6 bases). The germline CDR1 and CDR2 sequences are SGDLS and YYNGEE. The CDR3 extends over 14 amino acids. Trimming took off 1 base at V and 4 bases at J, with 9 bases between the two ends. The CDR3 nucleotides read TGTGCCAGCAGCGTACTAGCGACGTACAATGAGCAGTTCTTC. Protein: CASSVLATYNEQFF.

This chain uses TRBV6-5 with TRBJ2-1; 12 nucleotides line up with TRBD2. CDR1 is MNHEY and CDR2 is SVGAGI in the germline V gene. Trimming cost V 2 bases and J 9 bases; bases outside gene matches: 8. This CDR3 contains 16 residues. The CDR3 loop reads CASSYGLAGGVIEQFF. CDR3 in DNA: TGTGCCAGCAGTTACGGGCTAGCGGGAGGGGTGATTGAGCAGTTCTTC.

The V and J genes are TRBV6-5 and TRBJ1-4; 9 nucleotides line up with TRBD1. Germline V gives CDR1 MNHEY, CDR2 SVGAGI. V gave up 6 bases and J gave up 7 bases; unmatched junction bases: 3. The CDR3 is 13 residues long. The CDR3 sequence: CASRDRGREKLFF. In DNA, the CDR3 is TGTGCCAGCAGGGACAGGGGTCGTGAAAAACTGTTTTTT.

The chain has TRBV7-8 and TRBJ2-7; possibly TRBD2 for D (6 bases). V was trimmed by 3 bases and J by 5 bases, leaving 14 bases between them. The CDR3 has 14 amino acids. Germline assignment: CDR1 SGHVS and CDR2 FQNEAQ. The CDR3 loop reads CASSFGGSSHEQYF. In nucleotides, the CDR3 is TGTGCCAGCAGCTTTGGGGGGAGTAGTCACGAGCAGTACTTC.

The chain joins TRBV5-5 to TRBJ1-3, with no clear D. This CDR3 is built from 15 residues. CDR1 and CDR2 (germline): SGHKS, YYEKEE (reference sequence). The germline V and J ends were trimmed by 2 bases and 0 bases, with 9 bases remaining between them. This CDR3 is CASSFPSDSGNTIYF. CDR3 coding DNA: TGTGCCAGCAGCTTCCCGTCAGACTCTGGAAACACCATATATTTT.

On this clone: Other DNA sequences in this sample translate to the same CDR3. V gene TRBV28 combines with J gene TRBJ1-4; 8 bases are a match to TRBD1. From germline, CDR1 is MDHEN and CDR2 SYDVKM. V was pared by 5 bases and J by 5 bases, with 4 bases of the junction left unmatched. The CDR3 consists of 14 residues. This CDR3 reads CASSLQGVNEKLFF. The CDR3 DNA is TGTGCCAGCAGTCTACAGGGGGTAAATGAAAAACTGTTTTTT.

This chain links TRBV6-6 with TRBJ1-2; TRBD1 matches 12 bases. From germline, CDR1 is MNHNY and CDR2 SVGAGI (reference sequence). This CDR3 is built from 14 residues. The V gene end was trimmed by 5 bases and the J gene end by 8 bases; junction bases not matched to a gene: 6. CDR3 protein: CASSGDRGLRGYTF. The CDR3 DNA is TGTGCCAGCAGTGGGGACAGGGGGCTTCGGGGCTACACCTTC.

The J gene is TRBJ1-1, the V gene TRBV27; 7 positions agree with TRBD1. This CDR3 is built from 15 residues. Germline assignment: CDR1 MNHEY and CDR2 SMNVEV (reference sequence). V dropped 5 bases and J dropped 6; count of bases not matched to a gene: 12. The CDR3 reads CASSPTQGWRPEAFF. In nucleotides, the CDR3 is TGTGCCAGCAGTCCAACACAGGGGTGGAGGCCTGAAGCTTTCTTT.

This clone was counted a few times. This CDR3 is CASSETSGLGMGEQFF. The CDR3, as DNA: TGTGCCAGCAGCGAGACTAGCGGGCTGGGGATGGGTGAGCAGTTCTTC. The chain combines TRBV7-9 with TRBJ2-1; 10 bases agree with TRBD2. V was clipped by 5 bases and J by 9 bases; unmatched bases: 13. CDR3 length: 16 amino acids. CDR1 and CDR2 from the germline V gene are SEHNR and FQNEAQ (reference sequence).

The chain recombines TRBV30 with TRBJ2-1; 8 bases line up with TRBD2. The CDR3 is 15 amino acids. The trim removed 2 bases at V and 10 bases at J, leaving 13 bases unmatched. Germline V gene data show CDR1 as GTSNPN and CDR2 as SVGIG (reference sequence). The CDR3 DNA sequence: TGTGCCTGGAGTCAAGACGCAGCGGGAGTAGGGGAGCAGTTCTTC. Translating gives CAWSQDAAGVGEQFF.

The chain has TRBV7-2 and TRBJ2-5; 7 nucleotides line up with TRBD2. This CDR3 is built from 15 residues. V shed 5 bases, J shed 5 bases, and the junction held 11 bases outside the gene matches. Germline-derived CDR1 and CDR2 are SGHTA and FQGNSA. CDR3 amino acids: CASSHVAGDGETQYF. CDR3 nucleotides: TGTGCCAGCAGCCATGTGGCGGGGGATGGGGAGACCCAGTACTTC.

This chain joins TRBV27 and TRBJ2-5, with 7 bases lining up with TRBD2. CDR3 length equals 14 residues. From germline, CDR1 is MNHEY and CDR2 SMNVEV (reference sequence). V trimming: 9 bases; J trimming: 7 bases; junction bases outside the gene matches: 14. The CDR3 region is CASCPSGGAGTQYF. The CDR3 nucleotides read TGTGCCAGTTGTCCTAGCGGAGGAGCTGGGACCCAGTACTTC.

This clone appeared once. The gene calls are TRBV19 and TRBJ1-3; 7 bases map to TRBD1. This CDR3 is 15 amino acids long. The V segment lost 4 bases and the J segment 3 bases; nucleotides outside the gene matches: 6. From germline, CDR1 is LNHDA and CDR2 SQIVND (reference sequence). The chain's CDR3 is CASSRQGVRGNTIYF. As DNA, the CDR3 is TGTGCCAGTAGTAGACAGGGAGTTCGTGGAAACACCATATATTTT.

This rearrangement joins TRBV28 to TRBJ1-6; D not resolved. CDR1 and CDR2 from the germline V gene are MDHEN and SYDVKM. V shed 8 bases and J shed 7 bases, with 18 bases lying between them. The CDR3 covers 15 residues. The CDR3 sequence is CASLPQTVGNSPLHF. The CDR3 DNA reads TGTGCCAGCCTACCTCAAACAGTAGGCAATTCACCCCTCCACTTT. Combining the CDR3 with reference TRBV28 and TRBJ1-6 gives the whole variable domain DVKVTQSSRYLVKRTGEKVFLECVQDMDHENMFWYRQDPGLGLRLIYFSYDVKMKEKGDIPEGYSVSREKKERFSLILESASTNQTSMYLCASLPQTVGNSPLHFGNGTRLTVT.

A note on this clone: The sample contains more than one DNA sequence encoding this CDR3. The V gene is TRBV29-1, the J gene TRBJ2-7, with 7 bases that match TRBD1. From germline, CDR1 is SQVTM and CDR2 ANQGSEA. CDR3 length: 12 amino acids. J gave up 1 base and V 7 bases, and 4 bases lay outside the gene matches. The CDR3 nucleotides are TGCAGCGGCCGGGACAGTTCCTACGAGCAGTACTTC. This translates into CSGRDSSYEQYF.

The chain employs TRBV18 and TRBJ1-1; 8 positions agree with TRBD1. The CDR3 spans 13 residues. Germline trimming cut 0 bases from V and 9 bases from J; bases unmatched to any gene: 3. Germline V lookup: CDR1 KGHSH, CDR2 LQKENI. The CDR3 here is CASSPPGTGKAFF. In nucleotides, the CDR3 is TGTGCCAGCTCACCACCTGGGACAGGAAAAGCTTTCTTT.

The gene calls are TRBV9 and TRBJ1-1, with a weak D call TRBD1 (5 bases). V was cut by 4 bases and J by 5 bases, with 21 bases left in between. The CDR3 length is 16 residues. In germline, CDR1 is SGDLS, CDR2 YYNGEE. DNA for the CDR3: TGTGCCAGCAGCCCATCGGTGGGGCAAGGGGCGACTGAAGCTTTCTTT. Residues: CASSPSVGQGATEAFF.

This clone was seen a few times. This chain joins TRBV5-4 and TRBJ2-1; 8 bases are a match to TRBD2. Losses at the gene ends were 4 bases for V and 2 bases for J; bases not matched to a gene: 8. CDR1 is SGHNT and CDR2 is YYREEE in the germline V gene (reference sequence). The CDR3 length is 16 residues. The DNA for the CDR3 is TGTGCCAGCAGCCAACCTTCGCGGGGGGCCTACAATGAGCAGTTCTTC. Encoded protein: CASSQPSRGAYNEQFF.

The J gene is TRBJ2-3, the V gene TRBV9; possibly TRBD2 for D (5 bases). Per germline, CDR1 SGDLS and CDR2 YYNGEE. The CDR3 spans 15 residues. V lost 3 bases, J lost 2 bases, and 13 bases lay in between. The CDR3 region is CASSGGYGNTDTQYF. The DNA of the CDR3 is TGTGCCAGCAGCGGCGGATACGGGAACACAGATACGCAGTATTTT.

The V gene is TRBV28, the J gene TRBJ1-5; D is perhaps TRBD1 (6 bases). CDR3 length: 12 residues. CDR1 MDHEN and CDR2 SYDVKM come from the germline V gene. The CDR3 loop is CGLQGPNQPQHF. The CDR3 DNA is TGTGGGTTACAGGGACCCAATCAGCCCCAGCATTTT.

In DNA, the CDR3 is TGTGCCAGCAGTGGACAGGGGGCTGTCACCGGGGAGCTGTTTTTT. This translates into CASSGQGAVTGELFF. The chain uses TRBV11-3 and TRBJ2-2; TRBD1 agrees at 11 bases. CDR1 and CDR2 (germline): SGHNT, YENEEA. The CDR3 length is 15 residues. The ends lost 6 bases at V and 4 bases at J; junction bases unmatched: 4.